One sample yielded the 23 T cell receptor beta chains listed below, sequenced in a study of identical twins. One entry per CDR3 protein results from TCRdb running MiXCR on the 5' RACE reads. Altogether under 500,000 distinct CDR3 sequences are present, approximately 15% being singletons, with the ten largest covering more than 0.8%. This same sample was also taken into another study, of yellow fever vaccine responses in identical twins.

Input material: CD4+ T cells sorted from blood. These receptors all stem from a woman aged 18-29 years in good health.

The chain couples TRBV13 to TRBJ2-6; the D call may be TRBD1 or TRBD2 (5 bases each). The CDR3 runs to 16 residues. Trimming pared 3 bases from V and 4 bases from J, leaving 13 bases between. Germline lookup yields CDR1 PRHDT and CDR2 FYEKMQ (reference sequence). The chain's CDR3 is CASSFGTPGGANVLTF. The CDR3 nucleotides read TGTGCCAGCAGCTTCGGGACGCCCGGAGGGGCCAACGTCCTGACTTTC.

V is TRBV10-2 and J is TRBJ2-5, with D perhaps TRBD1 or TRBD2 (6 bases each). Germline values: CDR1 WSHSY, CDR2 SAAADI. V was shortened by 10 bases and J by 2 bases, with 17 bases between the two germline ends. This CDR3 spans 14 amino acids. The DNA for the CDR3 is TGCGCCACCATGATTGAGGGGGGACAAGAGACCCAGTACTTC. Translating it yields CATMIEGGQETQYF.

This clonotype showed up many times. This rearrangement joins TRBV30 to TRBJ2-2, with 8 bases identical to TRBD2. CDR1 and CDR2 from the germline V gene are GTSNPN and SVGIG (reference sequence). The junction had 1 base not matched to a gene; V was cut back by 6 bases and J by 4 bases. The CDR3 runs 12 residues. The CDR3 DNA reads as TGTGCCTGCCGGGGGGGCACCGGGGAGCTGTTTTTT. It encodes CACRGGTGELFF. Drawing the rest from reference TRBV30 and TRBJ2-2, the complete variable domain is SQTIHQWPATLVQPVGSPLSLECTVEGTSNPNLYWYRQAAGRGLQLLFYSVGIGQISSEVPQNLSASRPQDRQFILSSKKLLLSDSGFYLCACRGGTGELFFGEGSRLTVL.

The chain carries TRBV20-1 and TRBJ2-2; 8 bases are shared with TRBD2. V shed 2 bases and J 5 bases; nucleotides not matched to a gene: 4. This CDR3 region has 14 residues. Germline CDR1 and CDR2: DFQATT and SNEGSKA (reference sequence). The CDR3 DNA sequence: TGCAGTGCTAGAAAAGCGGGGGTGACCGGGGAGCTGTTTTTT. It specifies CSARKAGVTGELFF.

The genes are TRBV3-1 and TRBJ1-5; TRBD1 matches 9 bases. J was trimmed by 5 bases and V by 4 bases; bases with no gene match: 3. Germline CDR1 LGHDT, CDR2 YNNKEL (reference sequence). The CDR3 has 14 residues. CDR3 amino acids: CASSRGTGYQPQHF. The CDR3 nucleotides are TGTGCCAGCAGCCGGGGGACAGGGTATCAGCCCCAGCATTTT.

The chain carries TRBV6-2 or TRBV6-3 and TRBJ2-7, with a tentative D call TRBD1 (5 bases). V was clipped by 6 bases and J by 3 bases, with 9 bases between them. CDR1 and CDR2 (germline): MNHEY, SVGEGT. The CDR3 consists of 12 residues. Here the CDR3 reads CASRRQSYEQYF. Written as DNA, the CDR3 is TGTGCCAGCAGGAGACAGAGCTACGAGCAGTACTTC.

Ten or more counts support this clonotype. V gene TRBV12-3 or TRBV12-4 combines with J gene TRBJ1-6; 7 bases are shared with TRBD1. The CDR3 length is 15 residues. V lost 6 bases, J lost 10 bases, and 12 bases stayed unmatched. CDR3 sequence: CASRTGQELRSPLHF. The CDR3, as DNA: TGTGCCAGCAGAACTGGACAGGAATTACGGTCACCCCTCCACTTT.

The chain combines TRBV12-3 or TRBV12-4 with TRBJ2-4; TRBD1 matches at 10 bases. There are 14 residues in the CDR3. V lost 6 bases, J lost 4 bases, and 3 bases stayed unmatched. The CDR3 protein is CASRGGQGKNIQYF. The CDR3 nucleotides are TGTGCCAGCAGGGGGGGACAGGGGAAAAACATTCAGTACTTC.

The genes are TRBV6-5 and TRBJ2-1; 14 bases map to TRBD2. CDR1 MNHEY and CDR2 SVGAGI come from the germline V gene. This CDR3 contains 15 residues. V gave up 2 bases and J gave up 7 bases; unmatched junction bases: 1. This chain's CDR3 is CASSYGTSGRNEQFF. CDR3 in DNA: TGTGCCAGCAGTTACGGGACTAGCGGGAGAAATGAGCAGTTCTTC.

The chain employs TRBV7-2 and TRBJ2-1; D is ambiguous. This CDR3 region has 12 residues. V lost 5 bases to trimming and J lost 8 bases, with 10 bases between them. Germline lookup yields CDR1 SGHTA and CDR2 FQGNSA. The CDR3 region is CASSPYKDEQFF. The DNA for the CDR3 is TGTGCCAGCAGCCCGTATAAGGATGAGCAGTTCTTC. The full variable domain, in which reference TRBV7-2 and TRBJ2-1 provide the parts outside the CDR3, is GAGVSQSPSNKVTEKGKDVELRCDPISGHTALYWYRQSLGQGLEFLIYFQGNSAPDKSGLPSDRFSAERTGGSVSTLTIQRTQQEDSAVYLCASSPYKDEQFFGPGTRLTVL.

This chain connects TRBV10-1 to TRBJ2-1; 8 bases align to TRBD2. The CDR3 has 16 residues. V trimming: 6 bases; J trimming: 2 bases; junction bases outside the gene matches: 9. Germline loops: CDR1 WNHNN, CDR2 SYGVQD (reference sequence). The CDR3 protein is CASRSSSGGTYNEQFF. In nucleotides, the CDR3 is TGCGCCAGCAGATCCTCCAGCGGGGGAACCTACAATGAGCAGTTCTTC.

The sample holds many counts of this clonotype. The chain employs TRBV7-9 and TRBJ2-7, with 10 bases fitting TRBD2. The germline gives CDR1 SEHNR, CDR2 FQNEAQ (reference sequence). Trimming removed 6 bases from V and 0 bases from J; junction bases left unmatched: 5. This CDR3 region has 15 residues. The DNA for the CDR3 is TGTGCCAGCAGTTCCGGACTAGCGGTCTCCTACGAGCAGTACTTC. It encodes CASSSGLAVSYEQYF.

This clonotype was counted only a few times. This sequence joins TRBV28 and TRBJ2-7; the D call may be TRBD1 or TRBD2 (6 bases each). Germline loops: CDR1 MDHEN, CDR2 SYDVKM. CDR3 length: 14 amino acids. V was cut by 5 bases and J by 7 bases, with 18 bases left in between. CDR3 coding DNA: TGTGCCAGCAGTAGAGGGGGACTCACAGGGGAGCAGTACTTC. The encoded protein is CASSRGGLTGEQYF.

This clonotype was observed many times. The chain employs TRBV21-1 and TRBJ2-3; TRBD2 is the table's D call and was not checked against the DNA. TRBV21-1 constitutes a pseudogene. The CDR3 length is 16 residues. CDR3 DNA: TGTGCCAGCAGCAAAACTAGCGGGAGGGGCACAGATACGCAGTATTTT. As protein: CASSKTSGRGTDTQYF.

The V gene is TRBV5-5, the J gene TRBJ2-3; D call uncertain. The germline V gene encodes CDR1 SGHKS and CDR2 YYEKEE (reference sequence). Trimming left V 4 bases short and J 1 base short, with 13 bases between. The CDR3 is 15 residues long. The CDR3 sequence: CASSQPSGGTDTQYF. The CDR3, as DNA: TGTGCCAGCAGCCAACCCTCTGGGGGCACAGATACGCAGTATTTT.

The V gene is TRBV7-9, the J gene TRBJ2-5; 8 bases fit TRBD1. The J segment lost 5 bases and the V segment lost 5 bases, leaving 7 bases of the junction unmatched. CDR3 length: 14 amino acids. The germline V gene has CDR1 SEHNR and CDR2 FQNEAQ (reference sequence). The CDR3 sequence is CASSRTTGVETQYF. The CDR3 nucleotides are TGTGCCAGCAGCCGAACGACAGGGGTTGAGACCCAGTACTTC.

V and J are TRBV3-1 and TRBJ1-1; D may be TRBD1 (5 bases). The CDR3 sequence is 12 residues long. V dropped 3 bases and J dropped 5 bases, with 7 bases sitting between them. Germline CDR1 LGHDT, CDR2 YNNKEL (reference sequence). Here the CDR3 reads CASSQGTTEAFF. CDR3 nucleotide sequence: TGTGCCAGCAGCCAGGGGACGACTGAAGCTTTCTTT.

This chain connects TRBV7-2 to TRBJ2-7, with 7 positions matching TRBD2. Germline loops: CDR1 SGHTA, CDR2 FQGNSA. The CDR3 is 15 residues long. V gave up 7 bases and J gave up 2 bases; unmatched junction bases: 11. CDR3 region: CASTEWAGATYEQYF. The CDR3 nucleotides read TGTGCCAGCACCGAATGGGCGGGAGCTACCTACGAGCAGTACTTC.

The chain employs TRBV20-1 and TRBJ1-2, with 8 bases fitting TRBD1. With 5 bases clipped from V and 7 bases from J, the junction kept 9 bases outside the gene matches. The length of the CDR3 is 13 residues. The germline V gene has CDR1 DFQATT and CDR2 SNEGSKA (reference sequence). The CDR3 reads CSASDPGGRGYTF. For the CDR3, the DNA is TGCAGTGCTTCTGACCCAGGGGGCCGTGGCTACACCTTC.

This clonotype was found a few times. This chain uses TRBV21-1 with TRBJ2-7; the table's D gene call, TRBD2, was not cross checked with the DNA. TRBV21-1 is designated a pseudogene. There are 17 residues in the CDR3. The CDR3 here is CASSTARLAGGSGEQYF. Here the CDR3 DNA reads TGTGCCAGCAGCACCGCAAGACTAGCGGGAGGGTCTGGCGAGCAGTACTTC.

This clonotype was seen a handful of times. The V call is TRBV28, the J call TRBJ2-1, with 7 bases aligning to TRBD2. The CDR3 length is 15 residues. The junction had 11 bases not matched to a gene; V was cut back by 5 bases and J by 7 bases. Germline values: CDR1 MDHEN, CDR2 SYDVKM. DNA of the CDR3: TGTGCCAGCAGTCAAAGGGCGGGAGTAAAGAATGAGCAGTTCTTC. It is translated as CASSQRAGVKNEQFF.

This clonotype was seen many times. The J gene is TRBJ2-4, the V gene TRBV3-1, with a tentative D call TRBD2 (6 bases). The CDR3 is 13 amino acids. Germline CDR1 and CDR2: LGHDT and YNNKEL (reference sequence). Trimming removed 3 bases at V and 12 bases at J, with 15 bases between. CDR3 DNA: TGTGCCAGCAGCCAGGCCAGGAGGGGCACTCAGTACTTC. It is translated as CASSQARRGTQYF.

This clonotype has more than one count but fewer than ten. The V call is TRBV21-1, the J call TRBJ2-3; the table's TRBD2 call for D was not verified on the DNA. TRBV21-1 is labeled a pseudogene. CDR3 length: 17 amino acids. CDR3 sequence reads: CASTSPLLVLRTDTQYF. CDR3 bases: TGTGCCAGCACCTCCCCACTCCTAGTTCTCCGCACAGATACGCAGTATTTT.